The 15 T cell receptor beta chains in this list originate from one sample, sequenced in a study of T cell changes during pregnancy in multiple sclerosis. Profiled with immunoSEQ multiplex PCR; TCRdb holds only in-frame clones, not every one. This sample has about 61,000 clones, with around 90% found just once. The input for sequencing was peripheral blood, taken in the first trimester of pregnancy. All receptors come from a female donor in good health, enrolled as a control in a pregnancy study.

The CDR3 DNA reads as TGTGCCAGCAGCTTAATCCCCCGGTCTGGAAACACCATATATTTT. This sequence encodes CASSLIPRSGNTIYF. This chain links TRBV11-2 with TRBJ1-3; D remains unclear. Deletions cut 2 bases from V and 1 base from J, with 9 bases between. The CDR3 sequence is 15 residues long. Germline V gene data show CDR1 as SGHAT and CDR2 as FQNNGV.

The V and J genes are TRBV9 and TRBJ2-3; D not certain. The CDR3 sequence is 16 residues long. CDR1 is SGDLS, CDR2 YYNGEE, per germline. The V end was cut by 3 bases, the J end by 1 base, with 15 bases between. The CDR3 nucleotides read TGTGCCAGCAGCGACGCAGGTCGCTTGGGCACAGATACGCAGTATTTT. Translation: CASSDAGRLGTDTQYF.

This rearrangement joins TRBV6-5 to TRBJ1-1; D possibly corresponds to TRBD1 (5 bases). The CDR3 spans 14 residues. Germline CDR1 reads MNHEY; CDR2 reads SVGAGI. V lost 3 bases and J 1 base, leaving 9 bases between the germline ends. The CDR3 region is CASSYGAPNTEAFF. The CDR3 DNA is TGTGCCAGCAGTTATGGGGCACCGAACACTGAAGCTTTCTTT.

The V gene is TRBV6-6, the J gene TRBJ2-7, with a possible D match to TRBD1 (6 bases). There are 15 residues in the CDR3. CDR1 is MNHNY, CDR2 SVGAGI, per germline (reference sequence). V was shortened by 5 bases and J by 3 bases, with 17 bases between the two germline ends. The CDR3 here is CASSARTARNYEQYF. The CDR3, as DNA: TGTGCCAGCAGTGCGCGGACAGCCCGTAACTACGAGCAGTACTTC.

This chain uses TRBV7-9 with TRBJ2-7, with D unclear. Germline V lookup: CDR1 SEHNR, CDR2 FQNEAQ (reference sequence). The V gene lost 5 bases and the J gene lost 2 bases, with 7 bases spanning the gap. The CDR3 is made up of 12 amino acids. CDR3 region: CASSTVTYEQYF. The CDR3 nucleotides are TGTGCCAGCAGCACAGTTACCTACGAGCAGTACTTC.

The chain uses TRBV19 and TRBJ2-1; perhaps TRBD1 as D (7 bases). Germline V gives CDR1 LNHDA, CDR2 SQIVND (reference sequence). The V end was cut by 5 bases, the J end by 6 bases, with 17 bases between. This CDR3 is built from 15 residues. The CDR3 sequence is CASSAGQNFANEQFF. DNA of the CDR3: TGTGCCAGTAGTGCGGGACAGAATTTTGCCAATGAGCAGTTCTTC. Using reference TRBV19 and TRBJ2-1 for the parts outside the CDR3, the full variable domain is DGGITQSPKYLFRKEGQNVTLSCEQNLNHDAMYWYRQDPGQGLRLIYYSQIVNDFQKGDIAEGYSVSREKKESFPLTVTSAQKNPTAFYLCASSAGQNFANEQFFGPGTRLTVL.

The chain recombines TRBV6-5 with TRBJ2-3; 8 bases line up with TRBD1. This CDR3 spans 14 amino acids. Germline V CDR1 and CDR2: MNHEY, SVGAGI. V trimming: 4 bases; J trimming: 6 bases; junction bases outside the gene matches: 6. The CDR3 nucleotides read TGTGCCAGCAGTTCGGGACAGGTCACCGATACGCAGTATTTT. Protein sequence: CASSSGQVTDTQYF.

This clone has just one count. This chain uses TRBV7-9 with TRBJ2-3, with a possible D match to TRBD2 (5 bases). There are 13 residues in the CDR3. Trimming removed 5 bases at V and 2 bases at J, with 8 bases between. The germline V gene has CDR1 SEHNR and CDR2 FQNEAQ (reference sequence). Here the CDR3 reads CASSHRDTDTQYF. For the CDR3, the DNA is TGTGCCAGCAGCCACCGGGACACAGATACGCAGTATTTT. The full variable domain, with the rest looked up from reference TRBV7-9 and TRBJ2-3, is DTGVSQNPRHKITKRGQNVTFRCDPISEHNRLYWYRQTLGQGPEFLTYFQNEAQLEKSRLLSDRFSAERPKGSFSTLEIQRTEQGDSAMYLCASSHRDTDTQYFGPGTRLTVL.

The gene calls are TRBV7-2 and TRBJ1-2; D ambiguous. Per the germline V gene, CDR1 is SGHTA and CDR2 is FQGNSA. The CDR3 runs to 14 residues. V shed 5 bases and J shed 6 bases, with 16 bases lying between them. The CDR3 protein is CASSPGRRLDGYTF. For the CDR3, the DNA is TGTGCCAGCAGCCCCGGCCGCAGGTTGGATGGCTACACCTTC.

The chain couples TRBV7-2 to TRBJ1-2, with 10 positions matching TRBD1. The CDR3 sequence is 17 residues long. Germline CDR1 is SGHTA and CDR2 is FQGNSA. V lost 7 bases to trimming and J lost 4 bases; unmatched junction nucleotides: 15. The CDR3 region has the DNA TGTGCCAGCACCCCCTTCTCCGGGACAGGGGTAGGCTATGGCTACACCTTC. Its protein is CASTPFSGTGVGYGYTF.

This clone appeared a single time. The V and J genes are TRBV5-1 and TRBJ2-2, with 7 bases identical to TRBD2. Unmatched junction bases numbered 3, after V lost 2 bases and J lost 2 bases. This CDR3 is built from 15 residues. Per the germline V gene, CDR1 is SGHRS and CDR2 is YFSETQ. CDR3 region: CASSLRTSNTGELFF. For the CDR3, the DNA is TGCGCCAGCAGCTTACGGACTAGTAACACCGGGGAGCTGTTTTTT.

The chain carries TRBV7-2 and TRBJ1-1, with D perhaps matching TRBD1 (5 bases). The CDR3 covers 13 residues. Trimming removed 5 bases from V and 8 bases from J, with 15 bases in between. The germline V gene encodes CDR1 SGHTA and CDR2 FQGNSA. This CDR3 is CASSGGMNREAFF. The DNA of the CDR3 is TGTGCCAGCAGCGGAGGGATGAACAGGGAAGCTTTCTTT.

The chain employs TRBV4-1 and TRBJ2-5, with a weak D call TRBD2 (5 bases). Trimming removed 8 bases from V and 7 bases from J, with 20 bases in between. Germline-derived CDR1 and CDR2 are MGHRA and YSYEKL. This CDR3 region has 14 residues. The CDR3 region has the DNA TGCGCCAGCTCATTAATCGGGGTCAGCGGGACCCAGTACTTC. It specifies CASSLIGVSGTQYF.

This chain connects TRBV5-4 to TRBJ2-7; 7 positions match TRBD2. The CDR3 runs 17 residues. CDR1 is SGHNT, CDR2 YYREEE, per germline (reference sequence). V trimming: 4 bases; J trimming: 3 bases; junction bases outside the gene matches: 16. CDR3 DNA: TGTGCCAGCAGCCCCCCGGGGGGAGGGCGCCAAATCTACGAGCAGTACTTC. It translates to CASSPPGGGRQIYEQYF.

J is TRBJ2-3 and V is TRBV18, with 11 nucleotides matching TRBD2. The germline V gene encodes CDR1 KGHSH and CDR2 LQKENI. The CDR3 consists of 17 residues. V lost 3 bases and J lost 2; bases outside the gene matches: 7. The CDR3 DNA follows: TGTGCCAGCTCACCGCTAGCGGGGGGAATTTTCACAGATACGCAGTATTTT. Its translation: CASSPLAGGIFTDTQYF. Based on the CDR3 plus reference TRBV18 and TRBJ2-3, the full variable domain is NAGVMQNPRHLVRRRGQEARLRCSPMKGHSHVYWYRQLPEEGLKFMVYLQKENIIDESGMPKERFSAEFPKEGPSILRIQQVVRGDSAAYFCASSPLAGGIFTDTQYFGPGTRLTVL.